This entry describes one T cell receptor (beta chain). A read error is possible here, since a much larger clone lies one base away. The source material, RNA transcripts, was used to amplify TCR beta CDR3 regions. The study used the HTBI primer set for a first-round RT-PCR of the TCR CDR3. TCRdb processed the multiplex PCR reads anew with MiXCR; each CDR3 protein has one entry. The profile shows about 480,000 distinct CDR3 sequences, approximately 15% of them singletons. The CDR3 is 15 residues long. Germline lookup yields CDR1 WSHSY and CDR2 SAAADI. With 4 bases clipped from V and 6 bases from J, the junction kept 9 bases outside the gene matches. This entry comes from a study of T cells in Graves' hyperthyroidism and ophthalmopathy. Study-wide background: Once the initial diagnosis was made, peripheral blood was obtained before any treatment.

Source material: blood. This TCR was sampled from a woman aged 18-30 years with Graves' hyperthyroidism. This sequence joins TRBV10-2 and TRBJ2-3; TRBD2 matches at 8 bases. CDR3 sequence: CASSGRAGVRDTQYF. In DNA, the CDR3 is TGCGCCAGCAGTGGCAGAGCGGGAGTAAGGGATACGCAGTATTTT.